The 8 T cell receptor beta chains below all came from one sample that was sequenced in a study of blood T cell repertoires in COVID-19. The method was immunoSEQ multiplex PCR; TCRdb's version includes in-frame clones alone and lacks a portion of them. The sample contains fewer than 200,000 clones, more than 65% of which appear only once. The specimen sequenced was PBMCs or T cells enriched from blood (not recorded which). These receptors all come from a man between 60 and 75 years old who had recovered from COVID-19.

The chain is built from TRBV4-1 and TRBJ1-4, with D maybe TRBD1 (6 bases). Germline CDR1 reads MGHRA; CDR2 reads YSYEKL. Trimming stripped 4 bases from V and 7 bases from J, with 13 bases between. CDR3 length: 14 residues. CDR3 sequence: CASSLLYRAEKLFF. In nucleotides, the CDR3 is TGCGCCAGCAGCCTTTTATACAGGGCTGAAAAACTGTTTTTT.

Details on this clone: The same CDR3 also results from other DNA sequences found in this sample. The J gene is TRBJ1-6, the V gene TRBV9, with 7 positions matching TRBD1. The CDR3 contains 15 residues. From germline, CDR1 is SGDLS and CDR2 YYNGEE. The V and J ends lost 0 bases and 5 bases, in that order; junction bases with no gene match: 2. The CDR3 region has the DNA TGTGCCAGCAGCGTAGGACAGGGTAATAATTCACCCCTCCACTTT. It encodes CASSVGQGNNSPLHF.

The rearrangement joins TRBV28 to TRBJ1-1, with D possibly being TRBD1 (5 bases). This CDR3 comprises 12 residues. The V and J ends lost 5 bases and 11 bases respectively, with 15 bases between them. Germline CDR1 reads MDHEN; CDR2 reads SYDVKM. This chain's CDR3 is CASSRDSLGAFF. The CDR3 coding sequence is TGTGCCAGCAGTCGTGACAGTCTTGGGGCTTTCTTT.

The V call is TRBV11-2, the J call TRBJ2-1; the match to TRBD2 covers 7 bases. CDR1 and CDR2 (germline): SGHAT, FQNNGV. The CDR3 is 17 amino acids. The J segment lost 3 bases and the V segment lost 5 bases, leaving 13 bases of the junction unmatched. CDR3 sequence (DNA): TGTGCCAGCAGCCCGAAGGACGGTCGGGGGGACTACAATGAGCAGTTCTTC. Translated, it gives CASSPKDGRGDYNEQFF. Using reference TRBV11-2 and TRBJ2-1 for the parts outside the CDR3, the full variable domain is EAGVAQSPRYKIIEKRQSVAFWCNPISGHATLYWYQQILGQGPKLLIQFQNNGVVDDSQLPKDRFSAERLKGVDSTLKIQPAKLEDSAVYLCASSPKDGRGDYNEQFFGPGTRLTVL.

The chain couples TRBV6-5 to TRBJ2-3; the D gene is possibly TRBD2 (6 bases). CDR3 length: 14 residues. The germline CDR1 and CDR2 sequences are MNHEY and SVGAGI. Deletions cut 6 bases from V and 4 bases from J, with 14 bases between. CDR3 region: CASRPSLAADTQYF. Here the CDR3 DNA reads TGTGCCAGCAGACCATCACTAGCCGCAGATACGCAGTATTTT.

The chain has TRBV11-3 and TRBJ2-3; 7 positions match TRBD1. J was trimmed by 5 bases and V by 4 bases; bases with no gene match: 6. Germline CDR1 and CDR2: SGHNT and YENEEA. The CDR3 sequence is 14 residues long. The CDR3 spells CASSSNRGEDTQYF. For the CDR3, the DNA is TGTGCCAGCAGCTCAAACAGGGGCGAAGATACGCAGTATTTT.

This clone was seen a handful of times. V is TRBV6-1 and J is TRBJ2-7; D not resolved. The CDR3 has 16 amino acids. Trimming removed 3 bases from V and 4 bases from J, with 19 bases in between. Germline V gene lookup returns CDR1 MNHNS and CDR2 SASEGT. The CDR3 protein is CASSESLPSTPYEQYF. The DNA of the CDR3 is TGTGCCAGCAGTGAGTCCTTACCTAGTACCCCTTACGAGCAGTACTTC.

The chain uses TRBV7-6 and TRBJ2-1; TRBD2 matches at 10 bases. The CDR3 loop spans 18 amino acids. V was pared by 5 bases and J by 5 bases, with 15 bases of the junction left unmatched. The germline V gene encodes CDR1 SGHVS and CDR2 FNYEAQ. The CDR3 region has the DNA TGTGCCAGCAGCCTAGGTAGTCTAGCGGGAGCAATTGACAATGAGCAGTTCTTC. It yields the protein CASSLGSLAGAIDNEQFF.